These 30 T cell receptor beta chains came from one sample sequenced in a study of blood T cell repertoires in COVID-19. Assay: immunoSEQ multiplex PCR; the TCRdb copy retains only in-frame clones and omits some. The table records roughly 250,000 clones, 80% to 85% of them present only once. Input material: peripheral blood. Every receptor here comes from an older woman with active or convalescent COVID-19.

This clone has just one count. The rearrangement links TRBV5-1 to TRBJ1-2, with D possibly TRBD1 on 5 matching bases. This CDR3 spans 13 amino acids. Germline V gene sequence: CDR1 SGHRS, CDR2 YFSETQ. V lost 5 bases and J lost 1, with 9 bases in between. For the CDR3, the DNA is TGCGCCAGCAGGGTACAGGTTAACTATGGCTACACCTTC. Translation gives CASRVQVNYGYTF. Combining the CDR3 with reference TRBV5-1 and TRBJ1-2 gives the whole variable domain KAGVTQTPRYLIKTRGQQVTLSCSPISGHRSVSWYQQTPGQGLQFLFEYFSETQRNKGNFPGRFSGRQFSNSRSEMNVSTLELGDSALYLCASRVQVNYGYTFGSGTRLTVV.

In this sample, this clone turned up a few times. The gene calls are TRBV7-9 and TRBJ2-5; a weak D match, TRBD2 (6 bases). CDR1 and CDR2 (germline): SEHNR, FQNEAQ (reference sequence). CDR3 size: 13 residues. Trimming left V 4 bases short and J 2 bases short, with 8 bases between. The DNA for the CDR3 is TGTGCCAGCAGCTCGGGACTGCAAGAGACCCAGTACTTC. Translation gives CASSSGLQETQYF.

The chain combines TRBV19 with TRBJ1-2, with D perhaps matching TRBD1 (5 bases). Trimming took off 3 bases at V and 5 bases at J, with 37 bases between the two ends. This CDR3 spans 22 amino acids. Per germline, CDR1 LNHDA and CDR2 SQIVND (reference sequence). The CDR3 reads CASSISFWPAGGFGRDPYGYTF. As DNA, the CDR3 is TGTGCCAGTAGTATTTCGTTTTGGCCTGCAGGAGGATTTGGGCGGGACCCTTATGGCTACACCTTC.

This chain connects TRBV20-1 to TRBJ1-6; 9 bases align to TRBD1. The germline V gene encodes CDR1 DFQATT and CDR2 SNEGSKA (reference sequence). The CDR3 has 16 residues. V gave up 3 bases and J gave up 6 bases; unmatched junction bases: 9. The chain's CDR3 is CSASAFRTGVNSPLHF. In DNA, the CDR3 is TGCAGTGCTAGTGCTTTCCGGACAGGGGTTAATTCACCCCTCCACTTT.

The rearrangement links TRBV30 to TRBJ2-7, with D tentatively TRBD2 (5 bases). The germline CDR1 and CDR2 sequences are GTSNPN and SVGIG (reference sequence). This CDR3 spans 14 amino acids. The V and J ends lost 1 base and 4 bases respectively, with 14 bases between them. This CDR3 reads CAWSGTGSGYEQYF. CDR3 DNA: TGTGCCTGGAGTGGGACGGGGTCAGGATACGAGCAGTACTTC.

The chain carries TRBV5-1 and TRBJ2-7; D unclear. Trimming left V 4 bases short and J 0 bases short, with 14 bases between. CDR1 is SGHRS and CDR2 is YFSETQ in the germline V gene. There are 15 residues in the CDR3. The CDR3 protein is CASSPEPPSSYEQYF. CDR3 bases: TGCGCCAGCAGCCCCGAACCCCCGAGCTCCTACGAGCAGTACTTC.

This clone was seen just once. The rearrangement joins TRBV5-1 to TRBJ2-5, with a weak D call TRBD1 (6 bases). This CDR3 spans 15 amino acids. Trimming removed 1 base from V and 0 bases from J, with 10 bases in between. Germline values: CDR1 SGHRS, CDR2 YFSETQ. The CDR3 spells CASSLTGRYQETQYF. The CDR3 bases are TGCGCCAGCAGCTTGACAGGGCGGTACCAAGAGACCCAGTACTTC.

The rearrangement uses TRBV6-6 and TRBJ2-7, with a weak D call TRBD2 (7 bases). The germline gives CDR1 MNHNY, CDR2 SVGAGI (reference sequence). Trimming removed 9 bases from V and 7 bases from J, with 19 bases in between. The CDR3 consists of 13 residues. This CDR3 is CASSRGARWEQYF. DNA of the CDR3: TGTGCCAGTAGCCGGGGGGCCCGGTGGGAGCAGTACTTC.

This chain connects TRBV5-1 to TRBJ1-1; D is undetermined. The germline gives CDR1 SGHRS, CDR2 YFSETQ. The V and J ends lost 0 bases and 0 bases respectively, with 6 bases between them. This CDR3 has 14 residues. The CDR3 loop is CASSLDGMNTEAFF. The CDR3 region has the DNA TGCGCCAGCAGCTTGGATGGCATGAACACTGAAGCTTTCTTT.

The chain joins TRBV19 to TRBJ1-2; D is perhaps TRBD1 (6 bases). The V and J ends lost 5 bases and 6 bases respectively, with 13 bases between them. The germline CDR1 and CDR2 sequences are LNHDA and SQIVND (reference sequence). The CDR3 sequence is 13 residues long. CDR3 sequence (DNA): TGTGCCAGTAGTTCTTGGGACATTGATGGCTACACCTTC. This gives the protein CASSSWDIDGYTF.

The rearrangement uses TRBV5-1 and TRBJ1-3, with a tentative D call TRBD1 (5 bases). Trimming stripped 8 bases from V and 2 bases from J, with 17 bases between. CDR1 is SGHRS and CDR2 is YFSETQ in the germline V gene. CDR3 length: 15 residues. CDR3 loop: CAREKGRPAGNTIYF. Here the CDR3 DNA reads TGCGCCAGAGAAAAGGGGCGCCCGGCTGGAAACACCATATATTTT.

This sequence joins TRBV19 and TRBJ2-1, with 12 bases fitting TRBD2. This CDR3 region has 16 residues. The germline gives CDR1 LNHDA, CDR2 SQIVND (reference sequence). V shed 3 bases and J 4 bases; nucleotides not matched to a gene: 4. CDR3 in amino acids: CASSIVTSGGYNEQFF. Written as DNA, the CDR3 is TGTGCCAGTAGTATCGTGACTAGCGGGGGTTACAATGAGCAGTTCTTC.

The rearrangement links TRBV5-1 to TRBJ2-1; perhaps TRBD1 as D (6 bases). This CDR3 is 14 amino acids long. Germline assignment: CDR1 SGHRS and CDR2 YFSETQ. Trimming pared 4 bases from V and 15 bases from J, leaving 23 bases between. The CDR3 loop is CASSQNYRDGVAFF. CDR3 nucleotides: TGCGCCAGCAGCCAGAACTACAGGGATGGAGTCGCGTTCTTC.

The chain recombines TRBV21-1 with TRBJ1-1. TRBV21-1 is a recognized pseudogene. This CDR3 spans 17 amino acids. CDR3 protein: CASSKDGRGNTYTEAFF. CDR3 coding DNA: TGTGCCAGCAGCAAAGATGGTCGGGGGAATACCTACACTGAAGCTTTCTTT.

This clone was seen only a few times. In nucleotides, the CDR3 is TGTGCCAGCAGTCTTAGGACGGGATCTAACTATGGCTACACCTTC. Its translation is CASSLRTGSNYGYTF. This chain uses TRBV7-9 with TRBJ1-2; D ambiguous. The CDR3 has 15 residues. Germline CDR1 SEHNR, CDR2 FQNEAQ (reference sequence). The germline V and J ends were trimmed by 6 bases and 0 bases, with 14 bases remaining between them.

The J gene is TRBJ2-5, the V gene TRBV27; D call uncertain. The CDR3 totals 11 residues. Deletions cut 8 bases from V and 2 bases from J, with 6 bases between. Germline V gene sequence: CDR1 MNHEY, CDR2 SMNVEV (reference sequence). In DNA form, the CDR3 reads TGTGCCAGCCCGGAGCAAGAGACCCAGTACTTC. As protein: CASPEQETQYF.

This clone was seen once. V is TRBV4-1 and J is TRBJ2-3; tentative D call: TRBD2 (6 bases). The CDR3 has 14 residues. The germline gives CDR1 MGHRA, CDR2 YSYEKL. Trimming cost V 4 bases and J 6 bases, with 14 bases left between them. The DNA of the CDR3 is TGCGCCAGCAGCCCCCCGGTTGGGGGGGATACGCAGTATTTT. Amino acid sequence: CASSPPVGGDTQYF.

Concerning this clone: Other DNA sequences in this specimen translate into the identical CDR3. This chain connects TRBV2 to TRBJ2-3; 9 positions match TRBD2. This CDR3 spans 16 amino acids. Germline CDR1 reads SNHLY; CDR2 reads FYNNEI. V lost 2 bases and J lost 5; bases outside the gene matches: 8. In DNA form, the CDR3 reads TGTGCCAGCAGTGAACAACTAGCGGGCGGCGGAGATACGCAGTATTTT. It translates to CASSEQLAGGGDTQYF.

CDR3 bases: TGTGCCAGCAGAAGCGACAGGGTTAGCAATCAGCCCCAGCATTTT. Translating gives CASRSDRVSNQPQHF. This chain connects TRBV7-2 to TRBJ1-5; TRBD1 matches at 7 bases. CDR1 is SGHTA, CDR2 FQGNSA, per germline. The CDR3 covers 15 residues. The junction had 5 bases not matched to a gene; V was cut back by 6 bases and J by 0 bases.

The J gene is TRBJ2-3, the V gene TRBV11-2, with a possible D match to TRBD2 (7 bases). Looked up from germline, CDR1 is SGHAT and CDR2 is FQNNGV. The CDR3 sequence is 16 residues long. Trimming stripped 5 bases from V and 0 bases from J, with 15 bases between. CDR3 in amino acids: CASSPRGGLSTDTQYF. In DNA, the CDR3 is TGTGCCAGCAGCCCCAGAGGGGGACTAAGCACAGATACGCAGTATTTT.

This chain connects TRBV6-1 to TRBJ1-3, with TRBD1 as a possible D gene (6 bases). This CDR3 contains 15 residues. V lost 2 bases and J lost 4, with 12 bases in between. Germline V CDR1 and CDR2: MNHNS, SASEGT. The CDR3 region has the DNA TGTGCCAGCAGTGAAAGGGGGGGATCGGGAAACACCATATATTTT. It yields the protein CASSERGGSGNTIYF.

J is TRBJ1-2 and V is TRBV5-1; D is undetermined. This CDR3 has 14 residues. Trimming took 3 bases from V and 4 from J, leaving 13 bases between them. The V gene's germline CDR1 is SGHRS and CDR2 YFSETQ. CDR3 nucleotides: TGCGCCAGCAGCTCCCTGTCCGACACCTATGGCTACACCTTC. Amino acids: CASSSLSDTYGYTF.

V gene TRBV10-3 combines with J gene TRBJ2-7; D is unresolved. Germline values: CDR1 ENHRY, CDR2 SYGVKD. The CDR3 spans 12 residues. V lost 5 bases, J lost 1 base, and 6 bases lay in between. CDR3 amino acids: CAISSYSYEQYF. In DNA form, the CDR3 reads TGTGCCATCAGTTCGTATTCCTACGAGCAGTACTTC.

The chain is built from TRBV7-2 and TRBJ2-3; maybe TRBD2 (6 bases). CDR1 is SGHTA and CDR2 is FQGNSA in the germline V gene. V shed 2 bases and J shed 1 base, with 10 bases lying between them. The CDR3 loop spans 15 amino acids. CDR3 region: CASSLFGGGTDTQYF. CDR3 DNA: TGTGCCAGCAGCTTATTTGGAGGGGGCACAGATACGCAGTATTTT.

This clone was counted between two and nine times. The chain combines TRBV18 with TRBJ1-5; D gene ambiguous. V shed 3 bases and J shed 4 bases, with 10 bases lying between them. The CDR3 runs 14 residues. Germline CDR1 KGHSH, CDR2 LQKENI. The DNA for the CDR3 is TGTGCCAGCTCACCCGCAGAGGGTAATCAGCCCCAGCATTTT. It is translated as CASSPAEGNQPQHF. Filled out from reference TRBV18 and TRBJ1-5, the complete variable domain reads NAGVMQNPRHLVRRRGQEARLRCSPMKGHSHVYWYRQLPEEGLKFMVYLQKENIIDESGMPKERFSAEFPKEGPSILRIQQVVRGDSAAYFCASSPAEGNQPQHFGDGTRLSIL.

The rearrangement uses TRBV2 and TRBJ2-7, with TRBD1 matching over 8 bases. The CDR3 has 13 amino acids. Germline lookup yields CDR1 SNHLY and CDR2 FYNNEI. The ends lost 4 bases at V and 6 bases at J; junction bases unmatched: 5. The chain's CDR3 is CASSVRGRTEQYF. DNA for the CDR3: TGTGCCAGCAGTGTCAGGGGGCGGACCGAGCAGTACTTC.

This clone appeared a few times. This rearrangement joins TRBV7-2 to TRBJ2-7; 9 bases agree with TRBD2. The V gene end was trimmed by 3 bases and the J gene end by 6 bases; junction bases not matched to a gene: 6. The CDR3 covers 14 residues. The germline V gene encodes CDR1 SGHTA and CDR2 FQGNSA. CDR3 nucleotides: TGTGCCAGCAGCTTTGGCGGGGGGGCCGGCGAGCAGTACTTC. Its translation is CASSFGGGAGEQYF.

This chain links TRBV6-5 with TRBJ1-1; 8 bases agree with TRBD1. There are 13 residues in the CDR3. Looked up from germline, CDR1 is MNHEY and CDR2 is SVGAGI. Unmatched junction bases numbered 6, after V lost 6 bases and J lost 6 bases. CDR3 sequence (DNA): TGTGCCAGCAGAAGACAGGGGTTTGCTGAAGCTTTCTTT. This codes for CASRRQGFAEAFF.

This clone was counted a single time. The rearrangement uses TRBV6-5 and TRBJ1-2, with TRBD1 matching over 10 bases. The CDR3 is 14 residues long. The junction had 9 bases not matched to a gene; V was cut back by 6 bases and J by 8 bases. Germline loops: CDR1 MNHEY, CDR2 SVGAGI. The CDR3: CASSYTGQGTGYTF. CDR3 nucleotide sequence: TGTGCCAGCAGCTACACGGGACAGGGGACGGGCTACACCTTC.

The table lists this clone with a few counts. The genes are TRBV7-8 and TRBJ1-4; D unresolved. The germline CDR1 and CDR2 sequences are SGHVS and FQNEAQ. V was pared by 0 bases and J by 4 bases, with 6 bases between. The CDR3 covers 14 residues. Written as DNA, the CDR3 is TGTGCCAGCAGCTTAGCGGACTATAATGAAAAACTGTTTTTT. Translated: CASSLADYNEKLFF. Full variable domain (rest looked up from reference TRBV7-8 and TRBJ1-4): GAGVSQSPRYKVAKRGQDVALRCDPISGHVSLFWYQQALGQGPEFLTYFQNEAQLDKSGLPSDRFFAERPEGSVSTLKIQRTQQEDSAVYLCASSLADYNEKLFFGSGTQLSVL.